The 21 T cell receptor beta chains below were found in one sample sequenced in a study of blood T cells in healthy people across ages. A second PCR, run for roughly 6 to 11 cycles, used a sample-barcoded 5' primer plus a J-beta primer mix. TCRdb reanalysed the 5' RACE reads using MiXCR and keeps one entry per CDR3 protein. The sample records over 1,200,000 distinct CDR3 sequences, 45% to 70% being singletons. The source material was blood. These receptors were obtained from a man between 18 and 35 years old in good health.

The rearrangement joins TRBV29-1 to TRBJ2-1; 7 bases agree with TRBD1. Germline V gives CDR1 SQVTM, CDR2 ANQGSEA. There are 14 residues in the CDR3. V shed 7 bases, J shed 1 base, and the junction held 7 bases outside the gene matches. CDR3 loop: CSAGTASSYNEQFF. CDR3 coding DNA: TGCAGCGCCGGGACAGCCTCTTCCTACAATGAGCAGTTCTTC.

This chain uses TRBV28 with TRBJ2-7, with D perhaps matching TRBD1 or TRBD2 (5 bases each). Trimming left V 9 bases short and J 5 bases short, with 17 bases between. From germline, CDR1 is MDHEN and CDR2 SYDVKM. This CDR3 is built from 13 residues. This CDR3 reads CASPGPRGNEQYF. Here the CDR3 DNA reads TGTGCCAGTCCGGGACCCCGTGGGAACGAGCAGTACTTC.

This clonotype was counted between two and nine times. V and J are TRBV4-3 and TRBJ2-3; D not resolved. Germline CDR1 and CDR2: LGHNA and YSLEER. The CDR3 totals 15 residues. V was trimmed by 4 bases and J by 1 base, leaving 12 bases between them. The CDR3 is CASSPGMVGTDTQYF. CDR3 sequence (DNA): TGCGCCAGCAGCCCCGGAATGGTGGGCACAGATACGCAGTATTTT.

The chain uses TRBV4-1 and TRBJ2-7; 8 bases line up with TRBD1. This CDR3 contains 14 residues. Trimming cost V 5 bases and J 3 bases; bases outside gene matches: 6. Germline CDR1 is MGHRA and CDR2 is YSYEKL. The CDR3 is CASSNQGANYEQYF. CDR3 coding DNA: TGCGCCAGCAGCAACCAGGGGGCGAACTACGAGCAGTACTTC.

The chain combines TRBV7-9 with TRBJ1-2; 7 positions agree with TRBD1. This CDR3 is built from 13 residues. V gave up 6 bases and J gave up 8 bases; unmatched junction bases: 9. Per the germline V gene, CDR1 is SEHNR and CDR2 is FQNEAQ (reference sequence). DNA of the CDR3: TGTGCCAGCAGAATGGGACAGTCGTTGGGCTACACCTTC. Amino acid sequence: CASRMGQSLGYTF.

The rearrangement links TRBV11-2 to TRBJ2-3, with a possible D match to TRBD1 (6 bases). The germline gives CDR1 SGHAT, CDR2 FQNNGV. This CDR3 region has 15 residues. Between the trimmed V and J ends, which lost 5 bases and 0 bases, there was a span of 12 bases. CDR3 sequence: CASSNNRVSTDTQYF. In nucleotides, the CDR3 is TGTGCCAGCAGCAACAACAGGGTTAGCACAGATACGCAGTATTTT.

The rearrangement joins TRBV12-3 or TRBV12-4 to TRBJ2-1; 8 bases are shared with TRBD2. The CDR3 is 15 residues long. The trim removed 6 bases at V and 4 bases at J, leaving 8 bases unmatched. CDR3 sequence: CASRETSGAYNEQFF. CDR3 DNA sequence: TGTGCCAGCAGGGAAACTAGCGGAGCGTACAATGAGCAGTTCTTC.

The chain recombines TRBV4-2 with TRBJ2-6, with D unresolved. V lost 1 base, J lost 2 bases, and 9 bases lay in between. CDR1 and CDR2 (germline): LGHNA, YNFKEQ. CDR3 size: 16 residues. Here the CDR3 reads CASSQGLIPGANVLTF. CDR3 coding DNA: TGTGCCAGCAGCCAAGGCCTCATTCCTGGGGCCAACGTCCTGACTTTC.

The CDR3 region is CASSFTLTDSGANVLTF. Here the CDR3 DNA reads TGTGCCAGCAGTTTTACCCTGACAGACTCTGGGGCCAACGTCCTGACTTTC. The V and J genes are TRBV6-5 and TRBJ2-6; D perhaps matches TRBD1 (5 bases). Germline V lookup: CDR1 MNHEY, CDR2 SVGAGI. The CDR3 is 17 amino acids. V was shortened by 4 bases and J by 0 bases, with 13 bases between the two germline ends.

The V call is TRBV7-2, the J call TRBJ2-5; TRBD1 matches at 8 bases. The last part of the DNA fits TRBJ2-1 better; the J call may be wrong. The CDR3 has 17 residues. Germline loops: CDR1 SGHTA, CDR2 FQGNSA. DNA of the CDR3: TGTGCCAGCAGCTTAGGCGCCCAGGGGGCGATCCAAGAGACCCAGTTCTTC. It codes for CASSLGAQGAIQETQFF.

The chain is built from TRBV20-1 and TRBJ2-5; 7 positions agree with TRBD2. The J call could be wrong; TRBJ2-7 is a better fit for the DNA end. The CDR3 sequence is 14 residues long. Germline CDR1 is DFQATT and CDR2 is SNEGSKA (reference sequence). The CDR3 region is CSAGTREVLNEQYF. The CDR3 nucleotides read TGCAGTGCTGGAACCCGGGAGGTTCTGAACGAGCAGTACTTC.

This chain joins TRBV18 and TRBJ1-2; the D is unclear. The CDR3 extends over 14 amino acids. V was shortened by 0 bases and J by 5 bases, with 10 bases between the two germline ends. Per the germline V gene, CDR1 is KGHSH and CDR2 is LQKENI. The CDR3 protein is CASSPPNSKYGYTF. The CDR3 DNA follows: TGTGCCAGCTCACCACCCAACAGCAAATATGGCTACACCTTC.

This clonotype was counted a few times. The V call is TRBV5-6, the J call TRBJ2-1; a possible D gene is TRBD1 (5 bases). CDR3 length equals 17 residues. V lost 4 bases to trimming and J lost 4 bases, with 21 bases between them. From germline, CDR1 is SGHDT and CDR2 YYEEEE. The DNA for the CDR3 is TGTGCCAGCAGCGCAGACAGTAAAAGCTTCACGTACAATGAGCAGTTCTTC. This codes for CASSADSKSFTYNEQFF.

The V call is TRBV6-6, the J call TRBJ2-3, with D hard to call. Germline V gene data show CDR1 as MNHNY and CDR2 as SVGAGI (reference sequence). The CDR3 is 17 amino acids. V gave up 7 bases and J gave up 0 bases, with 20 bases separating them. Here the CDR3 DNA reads TGTGCCAGCACCTTTTCTCCCTCCAGGCTTAGCACAGATACGCAGTATTTT. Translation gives CASTFSPSRLSTDTQYF.

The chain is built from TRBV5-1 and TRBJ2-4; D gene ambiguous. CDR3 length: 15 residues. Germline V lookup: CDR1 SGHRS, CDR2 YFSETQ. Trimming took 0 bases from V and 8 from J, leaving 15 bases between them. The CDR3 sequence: CASSLVGATRDIQYF. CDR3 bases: TGCGCCAGCAGCTTGGTCGGAGCAACGCGAGACATTCAGTACTTC. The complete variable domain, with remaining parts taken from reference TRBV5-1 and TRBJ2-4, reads KAGVTQTPRYLIKTRGQQVTLSCSPISGHRSVSWYQQTPGQGLQFLFEYFSETQRNKGNFPGRFSGRQFSNSRSEMNVSTLELGDSALYLCASSLVGATRDIQYFGAGTRLSVL.

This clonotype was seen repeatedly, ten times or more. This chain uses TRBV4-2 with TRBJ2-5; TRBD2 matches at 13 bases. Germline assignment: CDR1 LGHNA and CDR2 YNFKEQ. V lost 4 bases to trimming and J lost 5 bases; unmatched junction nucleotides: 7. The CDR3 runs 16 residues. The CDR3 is CASSPAGLAGEETQYF. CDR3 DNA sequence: TGTGCCAGCAGCCCCGCCGGACTAGCGGGGGAGGAGACCCAGTACTTC.

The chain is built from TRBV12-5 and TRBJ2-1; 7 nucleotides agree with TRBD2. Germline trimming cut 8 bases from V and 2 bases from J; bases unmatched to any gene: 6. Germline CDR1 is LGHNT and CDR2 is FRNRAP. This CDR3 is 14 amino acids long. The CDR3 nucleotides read TGTGCTAGTTACTCGGGAGGTGCCTACAATGAGCAGTTCTTC. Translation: CASYSGGAYNEQFF.

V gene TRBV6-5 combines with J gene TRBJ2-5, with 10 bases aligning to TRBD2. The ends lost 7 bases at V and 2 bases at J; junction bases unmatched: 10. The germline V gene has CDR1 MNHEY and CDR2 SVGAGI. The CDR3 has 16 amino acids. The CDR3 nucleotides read TGTGCCAGCAAGGAGGAGGGACTAGCGATTCAAGAGACCCAGTACTTC. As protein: CASKEEGLAIQETQYF.

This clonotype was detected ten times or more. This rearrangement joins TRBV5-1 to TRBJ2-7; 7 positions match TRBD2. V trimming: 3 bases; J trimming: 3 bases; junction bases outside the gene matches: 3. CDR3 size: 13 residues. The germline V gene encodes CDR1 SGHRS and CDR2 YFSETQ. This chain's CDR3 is CASSSGLVYEQYF. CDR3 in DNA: TGCGCCAGCAGCTCCGGACTAGTCTACGAGCAGTACTTC.

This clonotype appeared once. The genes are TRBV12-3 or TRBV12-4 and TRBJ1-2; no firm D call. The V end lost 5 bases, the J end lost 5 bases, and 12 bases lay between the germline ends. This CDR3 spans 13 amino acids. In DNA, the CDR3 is TGTGCCAGCAGTGCCCGGACGGAGTATGGCTACACCTTC. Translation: CASSARTEYGYTF.

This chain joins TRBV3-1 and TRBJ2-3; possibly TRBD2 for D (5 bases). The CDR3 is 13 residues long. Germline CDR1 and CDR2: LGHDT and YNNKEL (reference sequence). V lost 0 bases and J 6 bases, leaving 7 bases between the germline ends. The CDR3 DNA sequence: TGTGCCAGCAGCCAAGAGTTAGCGGATACGCAGTATTTT. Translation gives CASSQELADTQYF.